This entry describes one TCR beta chain. The target antigen is unknown. The data are from a study of T cell repertoires in cytomegalovirus infection. Study as a whole: HLA-C-restricted CMV epitopes, recently identified, and well-studied HLA-B-restricted ones were used by the study. Matching HLA type, along with CMV infection, was indicated by public TCR beta signatures. Study conclusions and caveats: Predominance within the ex vivo response was attributable to HLA-C-restricted CMV-specific TCR beta clonotypes.

The CDR3 runs to 16 residues. The trim removed 4 bases at V and 3 bases at J, leaving 10 bases unmatched. Per the germline V gene, CDR1 is DFQATT and CDR2 is SNEGSKA (reference sequence). One entry per CDR3 protein, called by TCRdb with MiXCR from the reads. This table has 450,000 to 650,000 distinct CDR3 sequences, 35% to 50% appearing once. Sequencing used cultured PBMCs, obtained from culture after CMV antigen stimulation. V usage is TRBV20-1 and J usage is TRBJ2-7; TRBD2 aligns across 12 bases. This receptor was identified in a human donor in good health (CMV status not recorded). Some clones in this sample may be carry-over from other donors' samples. CDR3 residues: CSATPRRLAGDYEQYF. CDR3 sequence (DNA): TGCAGTGCTACCCCTAGGAGACTAGCGGGAGACTACGAGCAGTACTTC.